These 10 T cell receptor beta chains originate from one sample sequenced in a study of cytomegalovirus exposure and HLA in healthy donors. Primers for the PCR totalled 60 Vbeta and 13 Jbeta. Sequencing was performed with immunoSEQ multiplex PCR; in TCRdb, only in-frame clones are kept and a portion is missing. The top ten hold 5% to 7% of the sample, which has just over 150,000 clones, 84% seen once. Specimen: PBMCs. The receptor source for this set is a man aged 50 to 59 in good health and CMV-seropositive.

This clone appeared a single time. The chain couples TRBV4-1 to TRBJ1-1; D gene ambiguous. Germline V gene data show CDR1 as MGHRA and CDR2 as YSYEKL. The CDR3 is 14 amino acids. V gave up 6 bases and J gave up 0 bases, with 11 bases separating them. Here the CDR3 DNA reads TGCGCCAGCAGTCTCCAGATCCTGAACACTGAAGCTTTCTTT. Translation: CASSLQILNTEAFF.

This sequence joins TRBV6-1 and TRBJ1-5; the match to TRBD1 covers 7 bases. Trimming removed 5 bases from V and 4 bases from J; junction bases left unmatched: 8. This CDR3 contains 15 residues. Germline V lookup: CDR1 MNHNS, CDR2 SASEGT. The CDR3 is CASSLSRGINQPQHF. The DNA for the CDR3 is TGTGCCAGCAGTCTGTCCAGGGGGATAAATCAGCCCCAGCATTTT.

The V and J genes are TRBV5-1 and TRBJ2-7; TRBD2 is a possible D gene (5 bases). V shed 2 bases and J shed 7 bases, with 10 bases lying between them. Germline loops: CDR1 SGHRS, CDR2 YFSETQ. This CDR3 is built from 12 residues. The CDR3 loop is CASSLEGLEQYF. DNA for the CDR3: TGCGCCAGCAGCTTAGAGGGTCTAGAGCAGTACTTC.

The chain carries TRBV6-1 and TRBJ2-2; D ambiguous. Trimming cost V 8 bases and J 7 bases, with 8 bases left between them. The CDR3 runs to 11 residues. Germline CDR1 is MNHNS and CDR2 is SASEGT. The CDR3 is CASQEVGELFF. Here the CDR3 DNA reads TGTGCCAGCCAGGAAGTCGGGGAGCTGTTTTTT.

V gene TRBV11-1 combines with J gene TRBJ2-1; TRBD2 matches at 7 bases. The germline V gene encodes CDR1 SGHAT and CDR2 FQDESV (reference sequence). The V gene end was trimmed by 5 bases and the J gene end by 8 bases; junction bases not matched to a gene: 12. CDR3 size: 15 residues. This chain's CDR3 is CASSGLGAGSDEQFF. The CDR3 DNA sequence: TGTGCCAGCAGCGGCCTGGGAGCGGGAAGTGATGAGCAGTTCTTC. Variable domain in full (rest from reference TRBV11-1 and TRBJ2-1): EAEVAQSPRYKITEKSQAVAFWCDPISGHATLYWYRQILGQGPELLVQFQDESVVDDSQLPKDRFSAERLKGVDSTLKIQPAELGDSAMYLCASSGLGAGSDEQFFGPGTRLTVL.

The chain joins TRBV20-1 to TRBJ1-1, with D unclear. The CDR3 length is 11 residues. Germline CDR1 is DFQATT and CDR2 is SNEGSKA (reference sequence). The CDR3 here is CTLFRDTEAFF. The CDR3 bases are TGCACTCTCTTCCGGGACACTGAAGCTTTCTTT.

The CDR3 reads CASSYATGRFNEQFF. For the CDR3, the DNA is TGTGCCAGCAGTTACGCGACAGGGCGATTCAATGAGCAGTTCTTC. The V gene is TRBV6-5, the J gene TRBJ2-1, with 7 bases fitting TRBD1. Germline values: CDR1 MNHEY, CDR2 SVGAGI. With V trimmed by 2 bases and J by 6 bases, 7 bases remained unmatched. The CDR3 runs 15 residues.

The gene calls are TRBV9 and TRBJ1-1, with TRBD1 matching over 9 bases. CDR1 is SGDLS and CDR2 is YYNGEE in the germline V gene. Trimming removed 0 bases from V and 4 bases from J; junction bases left unmatched: 4. The CDR3 length is 15 residues. CDR3 sequence (DNA): TGTGCCAGCAGCGTAGTCCAGACAGGGGGCACTGAAGCTTTCTTT. Amino acid sequence: CASSVVQTGGTEAFF.

V gene TRBV28 combines with J gene TRBJ2-7; D is unresolved. Trimming pared 5 bases from V and 4 bases from J, leaving 6 bases between. This CDR3 is 11 amino acids long. Per the germline V gene, CDR1 is MDHEN and CDR2 is SYDVKM. The chain's CDR3 is CASSPGYEQYV. CDR3 bases: TGTGCCAGCAGTCCGGGTTACGAGCAGTACGTC.

The genes are TRBV5-6 and TRBJ2-1; a weak D match, TRBD2 (5 bases). V shed 0 bases and J shed 3 bases, with 7 bases lying between them. Germline values: CDR1 SGHDT, CDR2 YYEEEE. This CDR3 is built from 14 residues. In DNA form, the CDR3 reads TGTGCCAGCAGCTTGGGCGGACTCTACAATGAGCAGTTCTTC. Translation: CASSLGGLYNEQFF.